The sequence of this T cell receptor (beta chain) was determined in a study of T-cell memory formation after mild COVID-19. Germline assignment: CDR1 LGHNA and CDR2 YNFKEQ. With V trimmed by 1 base and J by 3 bases, 0 bases remained unmatched. The CDR3 covers 15 residues. This clonotype has only a few counts. TCRdb itself ran the 5' RACE reads through MiXCR, one entry per CDR3 protein. The sample lists approximately 440,000 distinct CDR3 sequences; 20% were seen once. The clonotype comes from an adult woman who had mild COVID-19 (a few samples of this study predate the infection). Cell type and time point are not known. Sequenced: PBMCs or a T cell subset sorted from them (not recorded which). V gene TRBV4-2 combines with J gene TRBJ2-7; 13 positions match TRBD2. The chain's CDR3 is CASSQGLAGGYEQYF. In DNA, the CDR3 is TGTGCCAGCAGCCAAGGACTAGCGGGAGGCTACGAGCAGTACTTC.